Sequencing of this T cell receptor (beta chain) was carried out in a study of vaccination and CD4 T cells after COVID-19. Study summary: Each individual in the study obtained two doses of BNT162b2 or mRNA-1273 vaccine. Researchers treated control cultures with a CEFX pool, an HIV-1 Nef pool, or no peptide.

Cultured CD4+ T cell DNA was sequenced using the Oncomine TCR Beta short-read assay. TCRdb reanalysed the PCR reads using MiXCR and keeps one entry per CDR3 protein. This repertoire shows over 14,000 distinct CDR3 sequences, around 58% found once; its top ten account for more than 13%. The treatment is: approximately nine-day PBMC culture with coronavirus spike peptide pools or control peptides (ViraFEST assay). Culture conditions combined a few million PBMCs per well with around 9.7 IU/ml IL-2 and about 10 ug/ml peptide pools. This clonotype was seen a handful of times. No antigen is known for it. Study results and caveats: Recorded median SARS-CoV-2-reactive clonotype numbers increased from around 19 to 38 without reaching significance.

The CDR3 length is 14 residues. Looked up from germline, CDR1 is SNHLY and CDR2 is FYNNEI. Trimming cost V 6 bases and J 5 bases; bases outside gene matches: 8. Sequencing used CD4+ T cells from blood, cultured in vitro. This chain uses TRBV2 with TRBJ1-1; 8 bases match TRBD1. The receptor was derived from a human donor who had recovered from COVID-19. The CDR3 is CASRDRDPWTEAFF. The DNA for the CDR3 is TGTGCCAGCAGGGACAGGGATCCTTGGACTGAAGCTTTCTTT.